What follows is one T cell receptor beta chain and its context. This clonotype was detected a few times. Its cognate antigen has yet to be identified. Base qualities are not at hand, and no much larger clone is one base apart. This sample's time point label indicates: patch test 1, 2 weeks after DPC sensitization. This specimen's treatment or condition label, per the study, means: therapeutic diphenylcyclopropenone sensitization with weekly scalp DPC. At every patch-test visit, the blood draw took place before the patch test was put on. To be eligible, patients had to be aged 18 to 70, diagnosed with alopecia and judged suitable for DPC therapy, while pregnant patients were excluded. Unfractionated whole blood was collected in Tempus Blood RNA tubes, and total RNA was extracted from that blood. The data originate from a study of human T cells and chemical hapten exposure (dated by TCRdb to the early 2020s). Notes on the research overall: For sensitization, 2% DPC in acetone was applied to a 2 cm by 2 cm area of upper inner arm skin. Throughout the roughly 24-week study period, patients were also given weekly therapeutic DPC doses on the scalp. Libraries were combined into a pool for sequencing, and differences in TCR yield between samples came mainly from small differences in library volumes within the pool. Blood for TCR sequencing was provided by twenty-nine alopecia patients at one to four time points (pre-sensitization, 2, 6 and 24 weeks). Patient blood was sampled pre-sensitization (week 0) and at 2, 6 and about 24 weeks after DPC sensitization. Patch testing was done on the upper back using Finn chambers containing 0.01% DPC, and results were scored after 6 days according to International Contact Dermatitis Research Group standards. The mostly female patient cohort included alopecia areata with under or over 50% scalp involvement, alopecia totalis and alopecia universalis. Peripheral blood TCR repertoire changes were tracked in vivo in alopecia patients during primary and secondary sensitization to the hapten diphenylcyclopropenone (DPC).

CDR1 is given as SGHRS and CDR2 as YFSETQ, both from the germline V gene. The CDR3 covers 15 residues, taking in both the cysteine and the phenylalanine. Only the CDR3 portion is preserved as DNA: 45 bases, with reading frame beginning at the first base. The junction carries 15 bases between V and J, which are trimmed by 2 bases and 3 bases respectively. What the research found in general, with its limitations: All patients had alopecia, a presumed autoimmune disease, so their immune response might differ from that of healthy individuals. Significantly more large CDR3 similarity clusters were formed by expanded TCRs than by pre-sensitization or healthy control sets, consistent with antigen-driven responses. The number of TCRs above 1 in 1000 frequency did not change with DPC sensitization; there was no evidence of global repertoire structure alterations. Repeated subsampling changed both the strength of the expansion versus patch-test correlation and the threshold at which the correlation became significant. The number of PT1 expanded TCRs positively correlated with patch test score, significant at thresholds 8, 16 and 32 but not 4.

The library was obtained by RACE. Instrument used: NextSeq 500. During library preparation, unique molecular identifiers were attached to individual cDNA molecules so that TCRs could be counted in a quantitative, reproducible way. Each blood RNA sample was used to sequence both TCR alpha and TCR beta chains. The authors processed their data as follows. A median of around 100,000 TCRs per sample was observed, with a range of about 23,224 to 750,000. V, J and CDR3 annotation of the TCR reads was carried out using the Decombinator software suite. For PS versus PT1 abundance plots, all samples were subsampled to the same number of TCRs (28,000). TCRs were defined as expanded if absent before sensitization and observed at least eight times at the 2-week time point. TCRdb reran the public reads through fastp at Q25 and MiXCR, keeping productive beta chains. Identical CDR3 protein sequences are pooled into one entry, listed with their most common genes and DNA. The V and J calls follow TCRdb's processing rather than the paper's. The sample table records roughly 180,000 distinct CDR3 sequences; about a fifth of these occur just once. Under 7% of the sample is taken by the ten largest.

The sequence joins TRBV5-1 to TRBJ2-7; the D gene could be either TRBD1 or TRBD2, each agreeing at 5 bases. The source material was whole blood, sampled in connection with sensitization to the hapten diphenylcyclopropenone (DPC). The clonotype originates from a woman aged 45 to 65 with alopecia areata. Some clones in this sample may be carry-over from other donors' samples. The nucleotide sequence is TGCGCCAGCAGCTTATCTCAGGGAGTGAGCTACGAGCAGTACTTC. It specifies CASSLSQGVSYEQYF.